This is a list of T cell receptor beta chains from one sample in a study of T cell responses to AZD1222 COVID-19 vaccine. TCRdb's table, derived via immunoSEQ multiplex PCR, lists solely in-frame clones and lacks some. Of 100,000 to 150,000 clones detected, just over 90% appear once; the ten largest clones hold around 5%. The input for sequencing was peripheral blood, taken 28 days after the second AZD1222 dose. The receptor source for this set is an adult who received the AZD1222 COVID-19 vaccine. Each CDR3 is given with its conserved first and last residue. D genes are given only for firm matches. The size entry is marked missing in some rows and otherwise reads once, few, many or a size class.

>-|TRBJ1-2|TRBV30|-
CAWSFARATYGYTF
TGTGCCTGGAGTTTTGCCCGGGCCACCTATGGCTACACCTTC
>-|TRBJ2-7|TRBV7-8|TRBD1
CASSRGTGGLQSYEQYF
TGTGCCAGCAGCAGGGGGACAGGGGGTCTTCAATCCTACGAGCAGTACTTC
>few|TRBJ1-2|TRBV11-2|TRBD1
CASSPYQGGGYTF
TGTGCCAGCAGCCCCTACCAGGGGGGTGGCTACACCTTC
>-|TRBJ1-4|TRBV19|-
CASSRTVNEKLFF
TGTGCCAGTAGCAGGACAGTGAATGAAAAACTGTTTTTT
>once|TRBJ1-5|TRBV5-1|TRBD1
CARKTGEGNQPQHF
TGCGCCAGAAAAACAGGGGAGGGGAATCAGCCCCAGCATTTT
>-|TRBJ2-1|TRBV30|TRBD1
CAWTRDRGFSEQFF
TGTGCCTGGACTCGGGACAGAGGATTCAGTGAGCAGTTCTTC
>-|TRBJ2-1|TRBV23-1|TRBD2
CASSQFGAGGHNEQFF
TGCGCCAGCAGTCAATTCGGAGCGGGGGGCCACAATGAGCAGTTCTTC
>-|TRBJ2-2|TRBV7-2|-
CASSLTRAAGELFF
TGTGCCAGCAGCTTAACCAGGGCGGCCGGGGAGCTGTTTTTT
>-|TRBJ2-1|TRBV18|-
CASSGGGQKKGRYNEQFF
TGTGCCAGCTCTGGGGGAGGACAGAAGAAGGGGCGCTACAATGAGCAGTTCTTC
>-|TRBJ1-5|TRBV3-1/TRBV3-2|-
CASSQVVSYSNQPQHF
TGTGCCAGCAGCCAAGTCGTCAGCTATAGCAATCAGCCCCAGCATTTT
>-|TRBJ1-2|TRBV2|-
CASRREFYGYTF
TGTGCCAGCAGGCGAGAGTTCTATGGCTACACCTTC
>-|TRBJ1-1|TRBV5-6|-
CASSLKGGAEAFF
TGTGCCAGCAGCTTGAAGGGGGGCGCTGAAGCTTTCTTT
>few|TRBJ1-5|TRBV19|-
CASSQGISGNQPQHF
TGTGCCAGTAGCCAGGGGATATCGGGCAATCAGCCCCAGCATTTT
>once|TRBJ1-1|TRBV5-1|-
CASSLVGGETEAFF
TGCGCCAGCAGCTTGGTGGGGGGTGAAACTGAAGCTTTCTTT
>few|TRBJ1-2|TRBV2|-
CASRPTAPSLGYTF
TGTGCCAGCAGACCAACGGCCCCCTCCCTCGGCTACACCTTC
>-|TRBJ2-7|TRBV29-1|TRBD1
CSVGGRTGADEQYF
TGCAGCGTTGGGGGAAGGACAGGCGCTGACGAGCAGTACTTC
>-|TRBJ1-2|TRBV7-2|-
CASSVPSTAQILGGYTF
TGTGCCAGCAGCGTCCCCTCAACGGCACAGATCCTTGGAGGCTACACCTTC
>few|TRBJ1-5|TRBV6-6|-
CASSYGGNQPQHF
TGTGCCAGCAGTTACGGAGGCAATCAGCCCCAGCATTTT
>-|TRBJ1-5|TRBV2|-
CASKTLGSNQPQHF
TGTGCCAGCAAGACACTCGGGAGCAATCAGCCCCAGCATTTT
>-|TRBJ1-4|TRBV29-1|-
CSVEYGSNEKLFF
TGCAGCGTTGAATATGGGAGTAATGAAAAACTGTTTTTT
>once|TRBJ1-1|TRBV5-1|-
CASRPDATLWEAFF
TGCGCCAGCAGACCAGACGCGACGCTTTGGGAAGCTTTCTTT
>-|TRBJ1-1|TRBV7-9|-
CASSSQGPNTEAFF
TGTGCCAGCAGCTCTCAGGGGCCTAACACTGAAGCTTTCTTT
>-|TRBJ2-1|TRBV6-4|TRBD1
CASSLEQGAVGLNEQFF
TGTGCCAGCAGCCTCGAACAGGGGGCGGTTGGTTTGAATGAGCAGTTCTTC
>-|TRBJ2-7|TRBV10-3|-
CAIGNAGQNYEQYF
TGTGCCATAGGAAACGCGGGACAGAACTACGAGCAGTACTTC
>-|TRBJ2-3|TRBV4-1|TRBD2
CASSQDLAGGMLDTQYF
TGCGCCAGCAGCCAGGATCTAGCGGGGGGAATGTTAGATACGCAGTATTTT
>once|TRBJ2-5|TRBV3-1/TRBV3-2|TRBD2
CASSQPSGVGRWKETQYF
TGTGCCAGCAGCCAACCTAGCGGGGTTGGGAGGTGGAAAGAGACCCAGTACTTC
>once|TRBJ2-7|TRBV9|TRBD2
CASSVGEGPYEQYF
TGTGCCAGCAGCGTAGGGGAGGGGCCCTACGAGCAGTACTTC
>-|TRBJ1-2|TRBV30|TRBD1
CAWRQPGQGDGYTF
TGTGCCTGGAGGCAACCGGGACAGGGTGATGGCTACACCTTC
>-|TRBJ2-7|TRBV27|-
CASSHGGEQYF
TGTGCCAGCAGTCACGGCGGGGAGCAGTACTTC